One sample yielded the 10 T cell receptor beta chains listed below, sequenced in a study of CD8 T cells in Susac syndrome. After extraction with the RNeasy kit, about 0.45 to 1 ug of the RNA was reverse transcribed using random hexamers. A single record per CDR3 protein comes from TCRdb applying MiXCR to the immunoSEQ multiplex PCR reads. In the table there are some 150,000 distinct CDR3 sequences, about 95% of which are singletons. The sequenced material came from CD4+ T cells from PBMCs. The receptors were sampled from a human donor with Susac syndrome.

The V gene is TRBV3-1, the J gene TRBJ2-7; no clear D. This CDR3 is 14 amino acids long. The V gene lost 4 bases and the J gene lost 3 bases, with 13 bases spanning the gap. Germline assignment: CDR1 LGHDT and CDR2 YNNKEL (reference sequence). The CDR3 reads CASSPTRKNYEQYF. In nucleotides, the CDR3 is TGTGCCAGCAGCCCTACTCGAAAGAACTACGAGCAGTACTTC.

The chain carries TRBV7-8 and TRBJ2-2; a possible D gene is TRBD2 (6 bases). The CDR3 is 12 residues long. V lost 4 bases and J 6 bases, leaving 6 bases between the germline ends. Germline V gene lookup returns CDR1 SGHVS and CDR2 FQNEAQ. The CDR3 sequence is CASSWEAGELFF. The CDR3 DNA reads as TGTGCCAGCAGCTGGGAGGCCGGGGAGCTGTTTTTT.

The chain recombines TRBV15 with TRBJ2-7; the D gene is possibly TRBD1 (5 bases). Trimming removed 1 base from V and 4 bases from J, with 5 bases in between. CDR1 and CDR2 (germline): LNHNV, YYDKDF (reference sequence). The CDR3 is 12 residues long. The CDR3: CATSRAGYEQYF. The CDR3 DNA reads TGTGCCACCAGCAGAGCAGGGTACGAGCAGTACTTC. The full variable domain, in which reference TRBV15 and TRBJ2-7 provide the parts outside the CDR3, is DAMVIQNPRYQVTQFGKPVTLSCSQTLNHNVMYWYQQKSSQAPKLLFHYYDKDFNNEADTPDNFQSRRPNTSFCFLDIRSPGLGDTAMYLCATSRAGYEQYFGPGTRLTVT.

The chain employs TRBV29-1 and TRBJ1-5, with D perhaps TRBD1 (5 bases). The CDR3 extends over 13 amino acids. V shed 6 bases and J shed 0 bases, with 9 bases lying between them. Germline V gene data show CDR1 as SQVTM and CDR2 as ANQGSEA. The CDR3 region is CSVWDGSNQPQHF. As DNA, the CDR3 is TGCAGCGTATGGGACGGTAGCAATCAGCCCCAGCATTTT.

This sequence joins TRBV20-1 and TRBJ2-1; D unclear. V was pared by 3 bases and J by 2 bases, with 8 bases between. Per germline, CDR1 DFQATT and CDR2 SNEGSKA (reference sequence). The CDR3 length is 13 residues. This CDR3 is CSARGQAYNEQFF. The CDR3 nucleotides read TGCAGTGCTAGGGGTCAGGCCTACAATGAGCAGTTCTTC.

The rearrangement uses TRBV13 and TRBJ1-4; D call uncertain. There are 13 residues in the CDR3. CDR1 and CDR2 from the germline V gene are PRHDT and FYEKMQ (reference sequence). V shed 4 bases and J shed 11 bases, with 14 bases lying between them. CDR3 in DNA: TGTGCCAGCAGCTCTACCGTCGGAGGGAAACTGTTTTTT. This translates into CASSSTVGGKLFF.

V gene TRBV12-3 or TRBV12-4 combines with J gene TRBJ1-1, with D possibly being TRBD1 (6 bases). V was shortened by 2 bases and J by 5 bases, with 12 bases between the two germline ends. The CDR3 sequence is 14 residues long. The CDR3: CASSLRGAGTEAFF. CDR3 coding DNA: TGTGCCAGCAGTTTAAGGGGGGCAGGGACTGAAGCTTTCTTT.

The rearrangement links TRBV4-2 to TRBJ1-3, with 7 nucleotides matching TRBD1. The CDR3 sequence is 16 residues long. The V gene end was trimmed by 1 base and the J gene end by 3 bases; junction bases not matched to a gene: 6. The germline V gene encodes CDR1 LGHNA and CDR2 YNFKEQ. The CDR3 protein is CASSQGRGPVGNTIYF. The CDR3 DNA reads as TGTGCCAGCAGCCAAGGGAGGGGGCCTGTTGGAAACACCATATATTTT.

V usage is TRBV5-1 and J usage is TRBJ2-1; the D is unclear. V dropped 0 bases and J dropped 5 bases, with 3 bases sitting between them. CDR1 is SGHRS and CDR2 is YFSETQ in the germline V gene. This CDR3 contains 12 residues. This CDR3 is CASSLADNEQFF. The CDR3 coding sequence is TGCGCCAGCAGCTTGGCCGACAATGAGCAGTTCTTC.

The gene calls are TRBV6-6 and TRBJ1-2, with D hard to call. V gave up 2 bases and J gave up 8 bases, with 12 bases separating them. The CDR3 sequence is 13 residues long. CDR1 and CDR2 (germline): MNHNY, SVGAGI (reference sequence). The CDR3 sequence is CASSYDPTGGYTF. CDR3 nucleotides: TGTGCCAGCAGTTACGACCCGACGGGGGGCTACACCTTC.